This T cell receptor beta chain was observed in a study of CD8 T cells in ankylosing spondylitis. General study results and limits: What seemed typical of ankylosing spondylitis blood was a TCR beta motif built from 7 or 8 highly homologous variants.

This clonotype was counted only a few times. What it binds is unknown. The CDR3 contains 16 residues. The V and J ends lost 9 bases and 3 bases respectively, with 18 bases between them. CDR1 and CDR2 from the germline V gene are MNHEY and SMNVEV (reference sequence). TCRdb re-analysed the 5' RACE reads in MiXCR, keeping a single row per CDR3 protein. This sample yields over 400,000 distinct CDR3 sequences, of which roughly a quarter are seen a single time; about 0.9% belongs to the top ten. This chain joins TRBV27 and TRBJ2-6, with D perhaps TRBD2 (5 bases). Sequenced sample: blood, either unsorted or a sorted T cell fraction (not recorded which). The TCR originated in a male donor with ankylosing spondylitis. This CDR3 reads CASSGLSRGGANVLTF. The CDR3 DNA sequence: TGTGCCAGTTCGGGTCTTTCCCGGGGTGGGGCCAACGTCCTGACTTTC. Using reference TRBV27 and TRBJ2-6 for the parts outside the CDR3, the full variable domain is EAQVTQNPRYLITVTGKKLTVTCSQNMNHEYMSWYRQDPGLGLRQIYYSMNVEVTDKGDVPEGYKVSRKEKRNFPLILESPSPNQTSLYFCASSGLSRGGANVLTFGAGSRLTVL.